This T cell receptor (beta chain) came from a study of CXCR3-negative and CXCR3-positive naive CD8 T cells. Remarks on this clonotype: The target antigen is unknown.

Libraries were UMI-labeled 5' RACE TRB cDNA. TCRdb reprocessed the 5' RACE reads, keeping one entry per CDR3 protein, no DNA. Its table lists 120,000 to 150,000 distinct CDR3 sequences. Whole-study results and caveats: Memory cells differed in TRBV-TRBJ usage, but naive CXCR3-negative and CXCR3-positive cells had similar usage. Much lower diversity was found in memory CD8+ cells, while both naive subsets had comparably high diversity. Against CXCR3-negative naive cells, CXCR3-positive naive cells showed more hydrophobic TRB CDR3s.

In triplicate, each CD8+ T cell subset was sorted at approximately 290,000 cells per replicate. Germline CDR1 is SGHRS and CDR2 is YFSETQ. The CDR3 runs to 16 residues. Source material: naive CXCR3+ CD8+ T cells from blood. The subset here: CD45RO-CCR7+CD27+CD95- naive CD8+ T cells expressing CXCR3 (TNR3+). This sequence originates from a human donor in good health. Some clones in this sample may be carry-over from other donors' samples. The chain uses TRBV5-1 and TRBJ2-2; TCRdb's D call, TRBD1, is unchecked because there is no DNA. The CDR3 sequence is CASSSRTDTNTGELFF.